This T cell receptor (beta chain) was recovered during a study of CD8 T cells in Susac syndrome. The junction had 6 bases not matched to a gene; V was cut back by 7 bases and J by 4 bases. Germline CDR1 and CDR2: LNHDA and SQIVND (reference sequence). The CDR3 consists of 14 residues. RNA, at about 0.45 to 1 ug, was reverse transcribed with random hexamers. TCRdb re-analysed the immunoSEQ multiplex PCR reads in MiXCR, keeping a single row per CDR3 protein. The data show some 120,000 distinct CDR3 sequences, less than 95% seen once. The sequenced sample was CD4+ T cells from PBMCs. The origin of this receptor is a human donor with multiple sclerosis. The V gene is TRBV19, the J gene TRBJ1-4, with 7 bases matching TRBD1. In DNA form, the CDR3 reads TGTGCCAGTAACTCGGGGGACAGTAATGAAAAACTGTTTTTT. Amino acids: CASNSGDSNEKLFF. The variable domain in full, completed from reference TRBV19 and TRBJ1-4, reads DGGITQSPKYLFRKEGQNVTLSCEQNLNHDAMYWYRQDPGQGLRLIYYSQIVNDFQKGDIAEGYSVSREKKESFPLTVTSAQKNPTAFYLCASNSGDSNEKLFFGSGTQLSVL.